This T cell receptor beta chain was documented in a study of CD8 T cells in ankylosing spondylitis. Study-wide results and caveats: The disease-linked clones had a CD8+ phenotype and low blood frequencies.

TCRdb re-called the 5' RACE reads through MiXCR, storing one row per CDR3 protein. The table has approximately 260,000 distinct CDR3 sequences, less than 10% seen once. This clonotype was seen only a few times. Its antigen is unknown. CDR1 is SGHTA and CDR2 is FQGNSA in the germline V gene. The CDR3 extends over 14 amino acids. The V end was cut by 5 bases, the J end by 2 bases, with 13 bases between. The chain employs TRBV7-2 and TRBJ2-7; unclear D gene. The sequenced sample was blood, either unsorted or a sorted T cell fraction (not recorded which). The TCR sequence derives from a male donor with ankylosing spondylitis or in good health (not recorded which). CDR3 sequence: CASSPPLRTYEQYF. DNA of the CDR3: TGTGCCAGCAGCCCGCCCCTACGCACCTACGAGCAGTACTTC.